A selection of T cell receptor beta chains follows, all from one sample in a study of blood T cell repertoires in COVID-19. Libraries were prepared by immunoSEQ multiplex PCR; TCRdb keeps only in-frame clonotypes and omits some of them. This table holds approximately 190,000 clones, less than 90% found once. The source material was peripheral blood. Every receptor here comes from a woman aged 40 to 49 with acute or convalescent COVID-19. Each CDR3 is given with its conserved first and last residue. D genes are given only for firm matches. The size field is filled for only some rows; it gives once, few, many or a size class.

CDR3aa,CDR3nt,abundance,v_gene,d_gene,j_gene
CASSEWGRMNTEAFF,TGTGCCAGCAGTGAATGGGGGCGGATGAACACTGAAGCTTTCTTT,few,TRBV2,NA,TRBJ1-1
CASSKQGNYGYTF,TGTGCCAGTAGTAAACAGGGTAACTATGGCTACACCTTC,NA,TRBV19,NA,TRBJ1-2
CSASSGGSSYNEQFF,TGCAGTGCTAGTAGCGGGGGAAGCTCCTACAATGAGCAGTTCTTC,NA,TRBV20-1,TRBD2,TRBJ2-1
CASSPGLAGSSTDTQYF,TGTGCCAGCAGCCCGGGACTAGCGGGTAGTAGCACAGATACGCAGTATTTT,NA,TRBV7-6,TRBD2,TRBJ2-3
CASSPKREGGEQFF,TGTGCCAGCTCACCGAAGCGGGAGGGAGGTGAGCAGTTCTTC,NA,TRBV18,TRBD2,TRBJ2-1
CASTRAGVNAGETQYF,TGTGCCAGTACTCGAGCGGGAGTAAATGCGGGGGAGACCCAGTACTTC,NA,TRBV19,TRBD2,TRBJ2-5
CAGRQGQETQYF,TGTGCCGGAAGACAGGGCCAAGAGACCCAGTACTTC,NA,TRBV2,TRBD1,TRBJ2-5
CATSEAGQGYEQYF,TGTGCCACCAGTGAGGCCGGACAGGGCTACGAGCAGTACTTC,NA,TRBV24-1,TRBD1,TRBJ2-7
CASSRIGGDYGYTF,TGTGCCAGTAGTCGCATCGGAGGGGACTATGGCTACACCTTC,NA,TRBV19,NA,TRBJ1-2
CASSMRPGRAFF,TGTGCCAGCAGCATGCGGCCGGGAAGAGCTTTCTTT,NA,TRBV28,NA,TRBJ1-1
CASSVVPNREARYGYTF,TGTGCCAGCAGCGTGGTCCCTAACAGGGAAGCGCGGTACGGCTACACCTTC,few,TRBV9,NA,TRBJ1-2
CATTTGPSTDTQYF,TGCGCCACCACTACAGGACCTAGCACAGATACGCAGTATTTT,NA,TRBV5-1,NA,TRBJ2-3
CASSSGGGSNSNQPQHF,TGTGCCAGCAGCTCCGGCGGGGGGTCTAATAGCAATCAGCCCCAGCATTTT,few,TRBV7-9,NA,TRBJ1-5
CASRSTPAIGDTQYF,TGTGCCAGCAGATCCACCCCCGCTATCGGAGATACGCAGTATTTT,few,TRBV7-2,NA,TRBJ2-3
CASSAIPETQYF,TGTGCCAGCAGCGCTATCCCGGAGACCCAGTACTTC,once,TRBV21-1,NA,TRBJ2-5
CATSRFPSLGDTQYF,TGTGCCACCAGCAGATTCCCTAGTTTAGGAGATACGCAGTATTTT,NA,TRBV15,NA,TRBJ2-3
CASSQNRRDTDTQYF,TGTGCCAGCAGCCAAAATAGGAGAGACACAGATACGCAGTATTTT,NA,TRBV7-9,NA,TRBJ2-3
CATSDLPTGRTYNEQFF,TGTGCCACCAGTGATTTGCCTACAGGACGCACCTACAATGAGCAGTTCTTC,NA,TRBV24-1,NA,TRBJ2-1
CASSLHQEDYGYTF,TGTGCCAGCAGCTTACACCAGGAGGACTATGGCTACACCTTC,NA,TRBV7-9,NA,TRBJ1-2
CASSVGQGVMNTEAFF,TGTGCCAGCAGCGTGGGACAGGGGGTTATGAACACTGAAGCTTTCTTT,NA,TRBV9,TRBD1,TRBJ1-1
CASSPPGGTYNEQFF,TGCGCCAGCAGCCCCCCGGGAGGTACTTACAATGAGCAGTTCTTC,NA,TRBV5-1,TRBD2,TRBJ2-1
CASSRELVSYGYTF,TGTGCCAGTAGTAGAGAACTCGTCTCTTATGGCTACACCTTC,NA,TRBV19,NA,TRBJ1-2
CAWSLTGSQETQYF,TGTGCCTGGAGCTTGACAGGTTCACAAGAGACCCAGTACTTC,NA,TRBV30,NA,TRBJ2-5
CASSMGPGTGNTIYF,TGTGCCAGTAGTATGGGGCCAGGGACTGGAAACACCATATATTTT,once,TRBV19,NA,TRBJ1-3
CASSLLLASTGELFF,TGTGCCAGCAGCTTACTACTAGCTTCCACCGGGGAGCTGTTTTTT,NA,TRBV7-2,NA,TRBJ2-2
CSVGASGVSSYEQYF,TGCAGCGTCGGGGCTAGCGGGGTGAGCTCCTACGAGCAGTACTTC,few,TRBV29-1,TRBD2,TRBJ2-7
CASSMDSLRPNTEAFF,TGTGCCAGCAGTATGGACAGCCTCAGACCGAACACTGAAGCTTTCTTT,NA,TRBV6-6,NA,TRBJ1-1
CASSYSGQGGNTF,TGTGCCAGCAGTTACTCGGGGCAGGGCGGAAACACCTTC,NA,TRBV6-5,NA,TRBJ1-2
CATSETGTEKLFF,TGTGCCACCAGCGAAACAGGGACCGAAAAACTGTTTTTT,once,TRBV24-1,NA,TRBJ1-4
CASSYGAGATEAFF,TGTGCCAGCAGTTACGGGGCGGGGGCCACTGAAGCTTTCTTT,NA,TRBV6-5,NA,TRBJ1-1
CASSDKGGSRAYNEQFF,TGTGCCAGCAGTGATAAGGGGGGGAGCAGGGCATACAATGAGCAGTTCTTC,NA,TRBV6-1,NA,TRBJ2-1
CASSLAGSRYYEQYF,TGTGCCAGCAGCTTAGCTGGCAGTCGATACTACGAGCAGTACTTC,NA,TRBV7-9,NA,TRBJ2-7
CASSQGPLAGTGTSYGYTF,TGCGCCAGCAGCCAAGGGCCGTTGGCCGGGACAGGGACGTCCTATGGCTACACCTTC,NA,TRBV4-1,TRBD1,TRBJ1-2
CASTPWWQNNTGELFF,TGTGCCAGCACTCCCTGGTGGCAAAATAACACCGGGGAGCTGTTTTTT,NA,TRBV28,NA,TRBJ2-2
CATSDVTNPYEQYF,TGTGCCACCAGTGATGTGACTAATCCCTACGAGCAGTACTTC,NA,TRBV24-1,NA,TRBJ2-7
CASSGLAGEAGELFF,TGTGCCAGCAGTGGACTAGCGGGAGAAGCAGGGGAGCTGTTTTTT,NA,TRBV28,TRBD2,TRBJ2-2
CASTGEGYGYTF,TGTGCCAGCACGGGCGAGGGCTATGGCTACACCTTC,NA,TRBV9,NA,TRBJ1-2
CASSLGARENIQYF,TGTGCCAGCAGCTTGGGGGCCAGGGAAAACATTCAGTACTTC,NA,TRBV5-4,NA,TRBJ2-4
CASSAGTSPNTGELFF,TGTGCCAGCAGCGCCGGGACTAGCCCGAACACCGGGGAGCTGTTTTTT,NA,TRBV9,TRBD2,TRBJ2-2
CASSSILQVPFNSPLHF,TGCGCCAGCAGCTCGATTTTACAGGTTCCCTTTAATTCACCCCTCCACTTT,NA,TRBV5-1,NA,TRBJ1-6
CAIRGAGGVRETQYF,TGTGCCATTAGGGGCGCGGGAGGGGTCAGGGAGACCCAGTACTTC,NA,TRBV10-3,TRBD2,TRBJ2-5
CASSLGGAGNTIYF,TGTGCCAGCAGTTTAGGGGGCGCTGGAAACACCATATATTTT,once,TRBV28,NA,TRBJ1-3
CASGSAMVGTQYF,TGTGCCAGCGGCAGCGCCATGGTTGGGACCCAGTACTTC,NA,TRBV25-1,NA,TRBJ2-5
CASSVEGGNSPLHF,TGTGCCAGCAGCGTCGAAGGGGGCAATTCACCCCTCCACTTT,NA,TRBV9,TRBD1,TRBJ1-6
CATSGGTVHRNEKLFF,TGTGCCACCAGCGGTGGGACAGTACACCGGAATGAAAAACTGTTTTTT,NA,TRBV15,TRBD1,TRBJ1-4
CASSQDRWSGGASGYTF,TGTGCCAGCAGCCAAGATCGATGGTCAGGGGGCGCCTCTGGCTACACCTTC,NA,TRBV3-1/TRBV3-2,TRBD1,TRBJ1-2
CARRDSNYGYTF,TGTGCCAGAAGGGACAGCAACTATGGCTACACCTTC,NA,TRBV2,TRBD1,TRBJ1-2
CASSEGPASSGANVLTF,TGTGCCAGCAGTGAAGGTCCAGCTAGCTCTGGGGCCAACGTCCTGACTTTC,NA,TRBV6-1,NA,TRBJ2-6
CASRIRGLDRGVYEQYF,TGTGCCAGCAGAATCCGGGGGCTGGACAGGGGAGTATACGAGCAGTACTTC,NA,TRBV5-6,TRBD1,TRBJ2-7
CASSGRVWAGELFF,TGTGCCAGCAGCGGCAGGGTGTGGGCCGGGGAGCTGTTTTTT,NA,TRBV7-9,NA,TRBJ2-2
CASSFRGIRSYEQYF,TGTGCCAGCAGTTTTAGAGGAATTAGGTCCTACGAGCAGTACTTC,NA,TRBV28,NA,TRBJ2-7
CASSQTRTARTCPTPYEQYF,TGTGCCAGCAGTCAAACCAGGACAGCTAGGACCTGTCCAACGCCGTACGAGCAGTACTTC,NA,TRBV6-7,NA,TRBJ2-7
CASSTLGQNYGYTF,TGTGCCAGCAGTACCCTGGGACAGAACTATGGCTACACCTTC,NA,TRBV27,TRBD1,TRBJ1-2
CATMGGGELFF,TGTGCCACCATGGGAGGGGGGGAGCTGTTTTTT,NA,TRBV15,TRBD2,TRBJ2-2
CASSRRGINTGELFF,TGCGCCAGCAGCCGTAGGGGAATAAACACCGGGGAGCTGTTTTTT,NA,TRBV5-1,NA,TRBJ2-2